This record concerns one TCR beta chain sequence. Its antigen is undetermined. A single base separates this from a much larger clone, so it may be a read error. RNA isolated from unsorted whole blood supplied the blood RNA, with germline DNA also extracted. The data are from a study of tumor-infiltrating lymphocytes in primary liver carcinoma. Study details: Patients' primary liver carcinoma was surgically resected.

The V gene's germline CDR1 is SQVTM and CDR2 ANQGSEA. This CDR3 has 14 residues. Whole-study results and caveats: Blood had a significantly lower top-250-clone fraction than tumors did (p = 0.039).

The template, approximately 500 ng total RNA, yielded TCR beta cDNA made with a constant-region primer. Three nested multiplex PCR rounds, a slightly modified ARM-PCR, produced the libraries for TCR beta. A C-beta reverse primer was combined with TRBV1-TRBV30 forward primers in the first two PCR rounds, and each round had approximately 10 cycles. TCRdb reprocessed the multiplex PCR reads via MiXCR and lists one record per CDR3 protein. The data show under 200,000 distinct CDR3 sequences, around three fifths seen once. The TCR originated in a woman aged 60 to 75 with primary liver carcinoma and hepatitis B virus infection. The sample taken for sequencing was peripheral blood. This chain uses TRBV29-1 with TRBJ1-1, with a tentative D call TRBD1 (6 bases). CDR3 nucleotides: TGCAGCGGGGGGGACACCAGTTTGAACATTGAAGCTTTCTTT. Its protein product is CSGGDTSLNIEAFF.